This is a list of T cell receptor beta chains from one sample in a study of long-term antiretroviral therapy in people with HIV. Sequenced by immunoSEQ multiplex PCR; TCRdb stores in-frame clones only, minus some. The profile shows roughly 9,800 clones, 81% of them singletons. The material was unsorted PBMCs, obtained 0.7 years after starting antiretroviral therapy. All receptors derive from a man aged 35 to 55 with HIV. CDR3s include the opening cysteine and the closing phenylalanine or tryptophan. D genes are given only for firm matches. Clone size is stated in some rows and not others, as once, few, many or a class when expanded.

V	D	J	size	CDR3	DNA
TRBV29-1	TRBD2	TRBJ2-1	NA	CSVRLGGANTYNEQFF	TGCAGCGTCCGCCTCGGGGGGGCGAATACCTACAATGAGCAGTTCTTC
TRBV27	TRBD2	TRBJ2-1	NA	CASSPDPAGGLNEQFF	TGTGCCAGCAGTCCCGACCCGGCGGGAGGGCTCAATGAGCAGTTCTTC
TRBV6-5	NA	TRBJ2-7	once	CASSRRPASYEQYF	TGTGCCAGCAGTCGACGACCGGCGTCCTACGAGCAGTACTTC
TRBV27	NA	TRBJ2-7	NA	CASSLGQGVYEQYF	TGTGCCAGCAGTTTAGGGCAGGGAGTCTACGAGCAGTACTTC
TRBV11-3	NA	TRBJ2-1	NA	CASSSTGTLNEQFF	TGTGCCAGCAGCTCCACCGGGACCCTTAATGAGCAGTTCTTC
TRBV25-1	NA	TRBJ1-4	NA	CASSEYSLNEKLFF	TGTGCCAGCAGTGAATACAGCCTTAATGAAAAACTGTTTTTT
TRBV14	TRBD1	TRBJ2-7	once	CASSVSGQGRYEQYF	TGTGCCAGCAGCGTCTCGGGACAGGGGCGGTACGAGCAGTACTTC
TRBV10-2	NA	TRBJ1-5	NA	CASSTDSSNQPQHF	TGCGCCAGCAGTACGGACAGTAGCAATCAGCCCCAGCATTTT
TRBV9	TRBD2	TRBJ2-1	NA	CASSVVAGGSYNEQFF	TGTGCCAGCAGCGTAGTCGCGGGGGGCTCCTACAATGAGCAGTTCTTC
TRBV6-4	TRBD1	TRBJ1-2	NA	CASSPEGGGNGYTF	TGTGCCAGCAGCCCCGAAGGGGGCGGTAATGGCTACACCTTC
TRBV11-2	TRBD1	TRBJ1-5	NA	CASSLGKQGALGLQPQHF	TGTGCCAGCAGCTTAGGAAAACAGGGGGCATTGGGTCTTCAGCCCCAGCATTTT
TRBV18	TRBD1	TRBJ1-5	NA	CASSHGQGNQPQHF	TGTGCCAGCTCACATGGACAGGGAAATCAGCCCCAGCATTTT
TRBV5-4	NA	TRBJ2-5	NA	CASSFRLETQETQYF	TGTGCCAGCAGCTTCCGACTAGAAACTCAAGAGACCCAGTACTTC
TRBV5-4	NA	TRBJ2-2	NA	CASSIYTGELFF	TGTGCCAGCAGCATATACACCGGGGAGCTGTTTTTT
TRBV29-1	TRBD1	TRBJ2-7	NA	CSVWGGQGNSYEQYF	TGCAGCGTTTGGGGGGGACAGGGAAATTCCTACGAGCAGTACTTC
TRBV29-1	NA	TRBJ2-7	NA	CSVDTGSYEQYF	TGCAGCGTGGATACAGGTTCCTACGAGCAGTACTTC
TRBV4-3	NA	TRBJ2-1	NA	CASSQVRGSGNEQFF	TGCGCCAGCAGCCAAGTTAGGGGGTCGGGCAATGAGCAGTTCTTC